A selection of T cell receptor beta chains follows, all from one sample in a study of blood T cell repertoires in COVID-19. Produced via immunoSEQ multiplex PCR; TCRdb's table is partial and in-frame only. In the table there are 250,000 to 300,000 clones, about 90% of which are singletons. Specimen: peripheral blood. These TCRs come from a woman in her 30s with COVID-19, enrolled during active disease. Each CDR3 is given with its conserved first and last residue. The D gene is left open where the match is weak. Clone size is not always given. Where it is, it says once, few, many or a class for expanded clones.

abundance	v_gene	d_gene	j_gene	CDR3aa	CDR3nt
few	TRBV5-4	-	TRBJ1-3	CASSFGDSGNTIYF	TGTGCCAGCAGCTTTGGAGACTCTGGAAACACCATATATTTT
-	TRBV3-1/TRBV3-2	TRBD2	TRBJ2-3	CASSHGMGEGDTQYF	TGTGCCAGCAGCCACGGGATGGGGGAGGGGGATACGCAGTATTTT
-	TRBV5-1	TRBD1	TRBJ1-1	CASSLEGAMNTEAFF	TGCGCCAGCAGCTTGGAGGGGGCCATGAACACTGAAGCTTTCTTT
-	TRBV16	-	TRBJ1-2	CASSQSFGGGGYTF	TGTGCCAGCAGCCAATCCTTCGGAGGCGGCGGCTACACCTTC
-	TRBV5-4	-	TRBJ1-1	CASSLVLGVNTEAFF	TGTGCCAGCAGCTTGGTTCTAGGGGTGAACACTGAAGCTTTCTTT
-	TRBV10-3	TRBD2	TRBJ2-3	CAISPGLARGTDTQYF	TGTGCCATCAGCCCCGGACTAGCAAGGGGGACAGATACGCAGTATTTT
-	TRBV13	TRBD1	TRBJ1-3	CASSFGQGAEGNTIYF	TGTGCCAGCAGCTTTGGTCAGGGGGCAGAAGGAAACACCATATATTTT
-	TRBV10-1	-	TRBJ1-5	CASSEFRLASNQPQHF	TGCGCCAGCAGTGAATTCCGACTAGCAAGCAATCAGCCCCAGCATTTT
-	TRBV19	TRBD1	TRBJ1-2	CASSIVSGGGGYTF	TGTGCCAGTAGTATAGTCTCAGGGGGCGGTGGCTACACCTTC
-	TRBV5-4	TRBD2	TRBJ2-7	CASSLPSGVGEQYF	TGTGCCAGCAGCTTGCCTAGCGGGGTCGGCGAGCAGTACTTC
-	TRBV2	-	TRBJ1-5	CASGAGGGLYSNQPQHF	TGTGCCAGCGGGGCTGGTGGGGGCCTATATAGCAATCAGCCCCAGCATTTT